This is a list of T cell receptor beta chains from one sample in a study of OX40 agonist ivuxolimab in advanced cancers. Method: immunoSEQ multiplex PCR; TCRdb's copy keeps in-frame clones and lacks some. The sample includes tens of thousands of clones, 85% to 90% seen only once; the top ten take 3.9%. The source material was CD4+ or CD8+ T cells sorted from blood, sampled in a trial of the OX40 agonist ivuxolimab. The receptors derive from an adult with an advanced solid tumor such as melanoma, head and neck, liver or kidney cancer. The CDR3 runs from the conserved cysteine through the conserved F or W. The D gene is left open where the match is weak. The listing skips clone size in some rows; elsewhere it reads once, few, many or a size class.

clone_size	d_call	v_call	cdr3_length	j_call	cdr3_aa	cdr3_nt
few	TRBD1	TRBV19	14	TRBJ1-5	CASSRDRENQPQHF	TGTGCCAGTAGTCGCGACAGGGAAAATCAGCCCCAGCATTTT
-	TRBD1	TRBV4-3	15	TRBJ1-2	CASSQEAGQVYGYTF	TGCGCCAGCAGCCAAGAAGCGGGACAGGTATATGGCTACACCTTC
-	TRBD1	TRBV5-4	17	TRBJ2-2	CASSLGPGQGASGELFF	TGTGCCAGCAGCTTGGGCCCGGGACAGGGAGCATCCGGGGAGCTGTTTTTT
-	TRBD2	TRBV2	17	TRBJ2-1	CASRPNPSGGASGEQFF	TGTGCCAGCAGGCCCAACCCTAGCGGGGGGGCTTCGGGTGAGCAGTTCTTC
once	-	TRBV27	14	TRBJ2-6	CASGRTVGANVLTF	TGTGCCAGCGGGCGGACGGTTGGGGCCAACGTCCTGACTTTC
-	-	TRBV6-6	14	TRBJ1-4	CATAGPATNEKLFF	TGTGCCACGGCTGGACCTGCAACTAATGAAAAACTGTTTTTT
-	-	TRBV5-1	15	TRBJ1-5	CASSPGDYSNQPQHF	TGCGCCAGCAGCCCGGGGGATTATAGCAATCAGCCCCAGCATTTT
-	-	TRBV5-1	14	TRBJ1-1	CASTVTGMNTEAFF	TGCGCCAGCACGGTGACGGGTATGAACACTGAAGCTTTCTTT
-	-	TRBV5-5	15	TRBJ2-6	CASSFTGSGANVLTF	TGTGCCAGCAGCTTTACGGGTAGTGGGGCCAACGTCCTGACTTTC
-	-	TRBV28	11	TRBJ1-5	CASRQDQPQHF	TGTGCCAGCAGGCAAGATCAGCCCCAGCATTTT
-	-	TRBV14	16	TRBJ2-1	CASSRDTGNSYNEQFF	TGTGCCAGCAGCCGCGATACAGGGAACTCCTACAATGAGCAGTTCTTC
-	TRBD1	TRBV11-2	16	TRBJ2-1	CASSFTGVGPYNEQFF	TGTGCCAGCAGCTTTACAGGGGTTGGCCCCTACAATGAGCAGTTCTTC
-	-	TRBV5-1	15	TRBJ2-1	CASGSGTLKRNEQFF	TGCGCCAGCGGATCCGGGACACTTAAGCGGAATGAGCAGTTCTTC
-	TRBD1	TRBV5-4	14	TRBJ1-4	CASRWDRWSEKLFF	TGTGCCAGCAGGTGGGACAGGTGGAGCGAAAAACTGTTTTTT
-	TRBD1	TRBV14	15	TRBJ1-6	CASSSRTGGRSPLHF	TGTGCCAGCAGCTCCCGGACAGGGGGCAGATCACCCCTCCACTTT
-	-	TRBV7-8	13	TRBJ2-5	CASSPAYQETQYF	TGTGCCAGCTCCCCAGCGTACCAAGAGACCCAGTACTTC
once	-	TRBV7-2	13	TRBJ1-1	CASSFGLNTEAFF	TGTGCCAGCAGCTTCGGGTTGAACACTGAAGCTTTCTTT
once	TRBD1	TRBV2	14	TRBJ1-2	CASKLGGQGDLYTF	TGTGCCAGCAAGCTGGGGGGACAGGGTGACCTTTACACCTTC
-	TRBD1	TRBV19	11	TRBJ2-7	CASGQAYEQYF	TGTGCCAGTGGACAGGCCTACGAGCAGTACTTC
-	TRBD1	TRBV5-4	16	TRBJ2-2	CASSPPTGRNTGELFF	TGTGCCAGCAGCCCACCGACAGGGAGAAACACCGGGGAGCTGTTTTTT
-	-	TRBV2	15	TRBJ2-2	CASTREGANTGELFF	TGTGCCAGCACCAGGGAGGGGGCCAACACCGGGGAGCTGTTTTTT
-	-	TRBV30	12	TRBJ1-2	CARNRDVGGYTF	TGTGCCCGAAACAGGGATGTAGGTGGCTACACCTTC
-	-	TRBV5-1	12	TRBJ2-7	CASSLSGYEQYF	TGCGCCAGCAGCTTAAGTGGCTACGAGCAGTACTTC
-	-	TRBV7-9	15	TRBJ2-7	CASSFEGGYSYEQYF	TGTGCCAGCAGCTTCGAAGGGGGGTACTCCTACGAGCAGTACTTC
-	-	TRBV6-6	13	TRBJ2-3	CATLKGGTDTQYF	TGTGCCACCTTAAAAGGGGGCACAGATACGCAGTATTTT
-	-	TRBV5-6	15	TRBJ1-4	CASSLGQVANEKLFF	TGTGCCAGCAGCTTGGGACAGGTGGCTAATGAAAAACTGTTTTTT
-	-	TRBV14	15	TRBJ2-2	CASSQDSGLTGELFF	TGTGCCAGCAGCCAAGATAGTGGCTTGACCGGGGAGCTGTTTTTT